This passage covers 13 T cell receptor beta chains from one sample sequenced in a study of T cell changes during pregnancy in multiple sclerosis. TCRdb's table, derived via immunoSEQ multiplex PCR, lists solely in-frame clones and lacks some. The sample lists about 80,000 clones, 92% seen once, with roughly 1.4% in the top ten. Sample: peripheral blood, taken before pregnancy. These receptors came from a female donor with multiple sclerosis, enrolled in a pregnancy study.

The chain employs TRBV5-1 and TRBJ2-1; a weak D match, TRBD1 (6 bases). The CDR3 sequence is 17 residues long. V dropped 4 bases and J dropped 2 bases, with 19 bases sitting between them. The germline V gene encodes CDR1 SGHRS and CDR2 YFSETQ. CDR3 in amino acids: CASSPPTGPTTYNEQFF. In DNA, the CDR3 is TGCGCCAGCAGCCCCCCGACAGGCCCAACCACCTACAATGAGCAGTTCTTC.

V is TRBV5-4 and J is TRBJ2-2; tentatively, D is TRBD1 (5 bases). Trimming pared 0 bases from V and 6 bases from J, leaving 6 bases between. Germline lookup yields CDR1 SGHNT and CDR2 YYREEE (reference sequence). The CDR3 spans 13 residues. In DNA form, the CDR3 reads TGTGCCAGCAGCTTGGCAGGGCCCGGGGAGCTGTTTTTT. This encodes CASSLAGPGELFF.

The chain joins TRBV6-1 to TRBJ1-4; a possible D gene is TRBD1 (6 bases). The CDR3 has 14 residues. The germline V gene encodes CDR1 MNHNS and CDR2 SASEGT. Trimming removed 0 bases at V and 5 bases at J, with 7 bases between. CDR3 bases: TGTGCCAGCAGTGAAGCAGGGGGAAATGAAAAACTGTTTTTT. This gives the protein CASSEAGGNEKLFF.

The chain uses TRBV9 and TRBJ2-1; TRBD2 aligns across 12 bases. Germline assignment: CDR1 SGDLS and CDR2 YYNGEE. The CDR3 consists of 16 residues. J was trimmed by 5 bases and V by 4 bases; bases with no gene match: 7. This CDR3 is CASSFRTSGAHNEQFF. The CDR3 DNA is TGTGCCAGCAGCTTCCGGACTAGCGGGGCCCACAATGAGCAGTTCTTC.

This chain uses TRBV20-1 with TRBJ1-2; D ambiguous. In germline, CDR1 is DFQATT, CDR2 SNEGSKA (reference sequence). This CDR3 is 8 amino acids long. V was clipped by 3 bases and J by 12 bases, with 5 bases between them. The CDR3 region has the DNA TGCAGTGCTAGTTACAACACCTTC. This codes for CSASYNTF.

This clone occurred once. The chain combines TRBV13 with TRBJ1-3; no clear D. This CDR3 region has 15 residues. Trimming removed 4 bases from V and 0 bases from J, with 10 bases in between. Germline V lookup: CDR1 PRHDT, CDR2 FYEKMQ (reference sequence). CDR3 in amino acids: CASSYTSGSGNTIYF. DNA of the CDR3: TGTGCCAGCAGCTACACGTCGGGCTCTGGAAACACCATATATTTT.

The sample holds a few counts of this clone. The chain uses TRBV4-1 and TRBJ2-1; 9 nucleotides match TRBD2. CDR3 length: 17 amino acids. J was trimmed by 4 bases and V by 4 bases; bases with no gene match: 11. The germline V gene has CDR1 MGHRA and CDR2 YSYEKL. The CDR3 bases are TGCGCCAGCAGCCTCCCGGTGGGTAGCGGGGGATACAATGAGCAGTTCTTC. This gives the protein CASSLPVGSGGYNEQFF.

This clone occurred once. The chain combines TRBV6-1 with TRBJ1-1, with 10 bases that match TRBD1. The CDR3 contains 14 residues. Germline V gene sequence: CDR1 MNHNS, CDR2 SASEGT. The V gene end was trimmed by 1 base and the J gene end by 6 bases; junction bases not matched to a gene: 2. The CDR3 DNA sequence: TGTGCCAGCAGTGAAGGACAGGGGGCATCTGAAGCTTTCTTT. This translates into CASSEGQGASEAFF.

This sequence joins TRBV4-1 and TRBJ1-4; D perhaps matches TRBD1 (5 bases). The CDR3 is made up of 15 amino acids. CDR1 and CDR2 (germline): MGHRA, YSYEKL. The ends were cut back, 2 bases at V and 7 bases at J, with 14 bases in the middle. The CDR3: CASSQRAGGFEKLFF. The CDR3 nucleotides are TGCGCCAGCAGCCAAAGGGCCGGGGGATTTGAAAAACTGTTTTTT.

The chain links TRBV19 to TRBJ1-2, with 7 bases aligning to TRBD1. The V gene's germline CDR1 is LNHDA and CDR2 SQIVND (reference sequence). J was trimmed by 3 bases and V by 0 bases; bases with no gene match: 4. There are 15 residues in the CDR3. CDR3 coding DNA: TGTGCCAGTAGTATAGAGCCGGGACAGCACTATGGCTACACCTTC. Protein product: CASSIEPGQHYGYTF. Variable domain in full (rest from reference TRBV19 and TRBJ1-2): DGGITQSPKYLFRKEGQNVTLSCEQNLNHDAMYWYRQDPGQGLRLIYYSQIVNDFQKGDIAEGYSVSREKKESFPLTVTSAQKNPTAFYLCASSIEPGQHYGYTFGSGTRLTVV.

V is TRBV7-4 and J is TRBJ1-5; a weak D match, TRBD1 (6 bases). Per germline, CDR1 SGHVT and CDR2 SQSDAQ. V was cut by 2 bases and J by 1 base, with 18 bases left in between. There are 18 residues in the CDR3. In DNA form, the CDR3 reads TGTGCCAGCAGCTTACTGTCCCCCCGGACAGCGAGCAATCAGCCCCAGCATTTT. Its protein product is CASSLLSPRTASNQPQHF. Looking up the rest from reference TRBV7-4 and TRBJ1-5 gives the full variable domain: GAGVSQSPRYKVAKRGRDVALRCDSISGHVTLYWYRQTLGQGSEVLTYSQSDAQRDKSGRPSGRFSAERPERSVSTLKIQRTEQGDSAVYLCASSLLSPRTASNQPQHFGDGTRLSIL.

The V and J genes are TRBV2 and TRBJ2-7; 9 bases line up with TRBD1. CDR1 and CDR2 from the germline V gene are SNHLY and FYNNEI. V gave up 2 bases and J gave up 5 bases; unmatched junction bases: 7. There are 15 residues in the CDR3. Here the CDR3 reads CASSEQGTGLDEQYF. CDR3 DNA sequence: TGTGCCAGCAGTGAACAAGGGACAGGGCTAGACGAGCAGTACTTC.

This chain links TRBV29-1 with TRBJ2-3, with TRBD1 identical over 7 bases. This CDR3 has 13 residues. V was clipped by 4 bases and J by 3 bases; unmatched bases: 4. The V gene's germline CDR1 is SQVTM and CDR2 ANQGSEA. The CDR3 region has the DNA TGCAGCGTTGTCACAGGGGATACAGATACGCAGTATTTT. The encoded protein is CSVVTGDTDTQYF.